This entry lists 27 T cell receptor beta chains sequenced from one sample in a study of T cells expressing NK-cell markers. Reanalyzing the 5' RACE reads, TCRdb keeps one entry per CDR3 protein, without DNA. This sample contains some 140,000 distinct CDR3 sequences. The source material was blood T cells: a sorted CD56 or NKG2C T cell subset, CD4+ or CD8+ T cells, or bulk PBMC T cells (not recorded which). These receptors all stem from a woman between 45 and 65 years old in good health.

The rearrangement links TRBV12-3 or TRBV12-4 to TRBJ2-2; TCRdb calls TRBD1, which cannot be checked without DNA. This CDR3 contains 11 residues. The CDR3 sequence: CASTPGGELFF.

The chain couples TRBV7-9 to TRBJ1-6; there is no DNA to check the TCRdb D call of TRBD1. CDR1 SEHNR and CDR2 FQNEAQ come from the germline V gene (reference sequence). The CDR3 is made up of 16 amino acids. The CDR3 loop reads CASSTLGDGSNSPLHF.

The rearrangement links TRBV7-9 to TRBJ1-1. Germline CDR1 reads SEHNR; CDR2 reads FQNEAQ (reference sequence). The CDR3 consists of 13 residues. The CDR3 loop reads CASKGLYALEAFF.

The rearrangement joins TRBV6-1 to TRBJ1-5; the D call of TRBD1 rests on TCRdb alone, since no DNA is present to check it. The CDR3 has 14 residues. Germline V gene data show CDR1 as MNHNS and CDR2 as SASEGT. CDR3 region: CASTGTLENQPQHF.

The chain links TRBV29-1 to TRBJ1-1; TCRdb names TRBD1, which stays unverified in the absence of DNA. Germline CDR1 and CDR2: SQVTM and ANQGSEA. This CDR3 contains 15 residues. This CDR3 is CSVEMGTGGATEAFF.

This chain uses TRBV4-2 with TRBJ2-5; without DNA, the TCRdb call of TRBD1 cannot be checked. The germline V gene encodes CDR1 LGHNA and CDR2 YNFKEQ. This CDR3 contains 14 residues. CDR3 loop: CASSQELTEETQYF.

This chain links TRBV15 with TRBJ2-1; TCRdb returns TRBD1, unconfirmable since there is no DNA. The CDR3 covers 18 residues. The germline V gene encodes CDR1 LNHNV and CDR2 YYDKDF (reference sequence). The CDR3 sequence is CATSYGILAGVPYNEQFF. Supplemented by reference TRBV15 and TRBJ2-1, the full variable domain reads DAMVIQNPRYQVTQFGKPVTLSCSQTLNHNVMYWYQQKSSQAPKLLFHYYDKDFNNEADTPDNFQSRRPNTSFCFLDIRSPGLGDTAMYLCATSYGILAGVPYNEQFFGPGTRLTVL.

The chain recombines TRBV24-1 with TRBJ2-1; checking the TCRdb D call of TRBD2 is not possible without DNA. There are 12 residues in the CDR3. In germline, CDR1 is KGHDR, CDR2 SFDVKD. The CDR3 loop is CATKEANNEQFF.

V is TRBV24-1 and J is TRBJ2-1. This CDR3 is 16 amino acids long. Germline-derived CDR1 and CDR2 are KGHDR and SFDVKD. Here the CDR3 reads CATSDPKFGFGDEQFF.

The rearrangement links TRBV7-6 to TRBJ2-3. The length of the CDR3 is 14 residues. Germline lookup yields CDR1 SGHVS and CDR2 FNYEAQ. This CDR3 is CASSLSKGADTQYF.

The chain employs TRBV4-1 and TRBJ2-1; the TCRdb D gene call, TRBD1, has no DNA to confirm it. The germline gives CDR1 MGHRA, CDR2 YSYEKL. There are 13 residues in the CDR3. The CDR3 region is CASSQDKGDEQFF.

The genes are TRBV25-1 and TRBJ2-3; TCRdb returns TRBD1, unconfirmable since there is no DNA. The CDR3 loop spans 16 amino acids. CDR1 and CDR2 (germline): MGHDK, SYGVNS. The CDR3 is CASSASVGGPTDTQYF.

The gene calls are TRBV12-5 and TRBJ2-1; there is no DNA to check the TCRdb D call of TRBD2. CDR1 is LGHNT and CDR2 is FRNRAP in the germline V gene. CDR3 length: 19 amino acids. CDR3 in amino acids: CASGSSPGGEGLGLNEQFF.

J is TRBJ2-1 and V is TRBV12-3 or TRBV12-4; TCRdb outputs TRBD2, but without DNA this stays unchecked. The CDR3 runs 16 residues. The CDR3 loop is CASSFGGRPSYNEQFF.

The rearrangement links TRBV7-8 to TRBJ2-3; lacking DNA, the TRBD2 call made by TCRdb goes unchecked. Germline CDR1 is SGHVS and CDR2 is FQNEAQ. CDR3 length: 15 residues. The CDR3 region is CASSLTSGSGDTQYF.

The chain combines TRBV3-1 with TRBJ2-1; TCRdb's D call of TRBD2 is untestable without DNA. This CDR3 comprises 16 residues. Germline V gene lookup returns CDR1 LGHDT and CDR2 YNNKEL (reference sequence). CDR3 loop: CASSQDRDSGYNEQFF.

The gene calls are TRBV12-3 or TRBV12-4 and TRBJ2-2; TCRdb outputs TRBD1, but without DNA this stays unchecked. The CDR3 runs 16 residues. CDR3 sequence reads: CASSTQGRVNTGELFF.

The V and J genes are TRBV11-2 and TRBJ2-5. CDR1 and CDR2 from the germline V gene are SGHAT and FQNNGV. The CDR3 runs to 12 residues. This CDR3 reads CASSPDEETQYF.

V is TRBV27 and J is TRBJ2-2; as DNA is missing, the TRBD1 call by TCRdb cannot be tested. CDR3 size: 14 residues. The germline CDR1 and CDR2 sequences are MNHEY and SMNVEV (reference sequence). CDR3 residues: CASSPGTNTGELFF.

The gene calls are TRBV27 and TRBJ2-7. CDR3 size: 14 residues. Germline CDR1 MNHEY, CDR2 SMNVEV (reference sequence). CDR3 region: CASSLATGPYEQYF.

The chain combines TRBV20-1 with TRBJ2-3. The germline V gene has CDR1 DFQATT and CDR2 SNEGSKA (reference sequence). The CDR3 length is 13 residues. CDR3 in amino acids: CSARESWRNTQYF.

This chain connects TRBV5-1 to TRBJ2-7; the D call of TRBD2 rests on TCRdb alone, since no DNA is present to check it. The CDR3 is 18 residues long. The germline gives CDR1 SGHRS, CDR2 YFSETQ. The CDR3 is CASSLGGSTLTRSYEQYF.

The J gene is TRBJ1-2, the V gene TRBV12-3 or TRBV12-4. The CDR3 sequence is 12 residues long. The CDR3 sequence: CASSPGLHGYTF.

This CDR3 is CASSYSGRAHEQFF. V gene TRBV6-5 combines with J gene TRBJ2-1; lacking DNA, the TRBD2 call made by TCRdb goes unchecked. Germline loops: CDR1 MNHEY, CDR2 SVGAGI. The CDR3 consists of 14 residues.

V and J are TRBV5-1 and TRBJ1-3; without DNA, the TCRdb call of TRBD1 cannot be checked. The germline CDR1 and CDR2 sequences are SGHRS and YFSETQ. CDR3 length equals 14 residues. This CDR3 is CASRAQGAGNTIYF.

The chain carries TRBV10-3 and TRBJ2-5; without DNA, the TCRdb call of TRBD2 cannot be checked. The CDR3 sequence is 14 residues long. CDR1 is ENHRY and CDR2 is SYGVKD in the germline V gene. The CDR3 reads CAISETERSETQYF.

V gene TRBV7-9 combines with J gene TRBJ2-7; checking the TCRdb D call of TRBD1 is not possible without DNA. Per germline, CDR1 SEHNR and CDR2 FQNEAQ (reference sequence). The CDR3 extends over 14 amino acids. CDR3 region: CASSTNRGRDEQYF.